These 10 T cell receptor beta chains originate from one sample sequenced in a study of identical twins. TCRdb recomputed calls from the 5' RACE reads with MiXCR, one row per CDR3 protein. The sample lists some 500,000 distinct CDR3 sequences; around 20% were seen once. These records were also assigned to another study, of T cells expressing NK-cell markers.

The sample taken for sequencing was CD4+ T cells sorted from blood. The source is a woman aged 18-29 years in good health.

The chain recombines TRBV19 with TRBJ2-5; the D gene is possibly TRBD2 (6 bases). Trimming took off 5 bases at V and 3 bases at J, with 16 bases between the two ends. Germline loops: CDR1 LNHDA, CDR2 SQIVND (reference sequence). The CDR3 sequence is 15 residues long. The chain's CDR3 is CASSPLTSTKETQYF. The CDR3 DNA reads as TGTGCCAGTAGTCCCCTGACTAGTACTAAAGAGACCCAGTACTTC.

This clonotype appeared a few times. The genes are TRBV9 and TRBJ2-1; D gene uncertain. The V gene lost 3 bases and the J gene lost 10 bases, with 11 bases spanning the gap. Per the germline V gene, CDR1 is SGDLS and CDR2 is YYNGEE. This CDR3 spans 12 amino acids. The CDR3 sequence is CASSARTGEQFF. CDR3 coding DNA: TGTGCCAGCAGCGCGAGGACGGGCGAGCAGTTCTTC.

This clonotype has a handful of counts. The chain joins TRBV5-1 to TRBJ2-4; D is uncertain. CDR3 length equals 17 residues. CDR1 and CDR2 (germline): SGHRS, YFSETQ. V lost 0 bases and J lost 1, with 14 bases in between. The CDR3 bases are TGCGCCAGCAGCTTGGAGGGTGGCAGGACGGCCAAAAACATTCAGTACTTC. Protein: CASSLEGGRTAKNIQYF.

The chain combines TRBV4-3 with TRBJ2-7; D remains ambiguous. CDR3 length: 16 amino acids. V shed 0 bases and J shed 4 bases, with 16 bases lying between them. The V gene's germline CDR1 is LGHNA and CDR2 YSLEER. This CDR3 reads CASSQDLRTSLYEQYF. CDR3 DNA sequence: TGCGCCAGCAGCCAAGATTTAAGGACGTCTTTGTACGAGCAGTACTTC.

This clonotype has only a few counts. V usage is TRBV28 and J usage is TRBJ2-2; D remains ambiguous. CDR1 and CDR2 (germline): MDHEN, SYDVKM. The V and J ends lost 6 bases and 2 bases respectively, with 10 bases between them. The CDR3 has 14 residues. CDR3 in amino acids: CASRTTGNTGELFF. Written as DNA, the CDR3 is TGTGCCAGCAGGACCACTGGAAACACCGGGGAGCTGTTTTTT.

This clonotype showed up just a few times. The chain employs TRBV20-1 and TRBJ2-3; 7 nucleotides agree with TRBD2. J lost 1 base, V lost 2 bases, and 6 bases had no gene match. CDR1 DFQATT and CDR2 SNEGSKA come from the germline V gene (reference sequence). The CDR3 is 15 amino acids. The CDR3 loop is CSARTAGRGTDTQYF. The CDR3 nucleotides are TGCAGTGCTAGAACCGCAGGGAGGGGCACAGATACGCAGTATTTT.

The rearrangement uses TRBV5-8 and TRBJ2-1; D is perhaps TRBD1 (6 bases). Germline CDR1 reads SGHTS; CDR2 reads YDEGEE. V lost 0 bases, J lost 8 bases, and 9 bases lay in between. The CDR3 totals 13 residues. The CDR3 loop is CASSLADRDEQFF. CDR3 nucleotide sequence: TGTGCCAGCAGCTTGGCGGACAGAGATGAGCAGTTCTTC.

V gene TRBV7-9 combines with J gene TRBJ1-1, with D unresolved. Trimming took off 3 bases at V and 9 bases at J, with 11 bases between the two ends. This CDR3 comprises 12 residues. CDR1 is SEHNR, CDR2 FQNEAQ, per germline (reference sequence). The CDR3 reads CASSFSKAQAFF. In DNA, the CDR3 is TGTGCCAGCAGCTTCTCAAAAGCCCAAGCTTTCTTT. Together with reference TRBV7-9 and TRBJ1-1, the CDR3 gives the full variable domain: DTGVSQNPRHKITKRGQNVTFRCDPISEHNRLYWYRQTLGQGPEFLTYFQNEAQLEKSRLLSDRFSAERPKGSFSTLEIQRTEQGDSAMYLCASSFSKAQAFFGQGTRLTVV.

This chain's CDR3 is CASSLISGAYEQYF. The CDR3 nucleotides are TGTGCCAGCAGTTTGATTAGCGGGGCCTACGAGCAGTACTTC. V and J are TRBV27 and TRBJ2-7; TRBD2 agrees at 8 bases. V was clipped by 3 bases and J by 2 bases; unmatched bases: 3. Germline V CDR1 and CDR2: MNHEY, SMNVEV (reference sequence). This CDR3 spans 14 amino acids.

This chain connects TRBV29-1 to TRBJ1-5; D uncertain. Germline CDR1 SQVTM, CDR2 ANQGSEA. Trimming took 4 bases from V and 3 from J, leaving 7 bases between them. The CDR3 consists of 12 residues. The CDR3 is CSVVEYNQPQHF. For the CDR3, the DNA is TGCAGCGTTGTTGAGTACAATCAGCCCCAGCATTTT.